The rows below give T cell receptor beta chains drawn from one sample of a study of neurological immune-mediated disorders. TCRdb redid the calling of the 5' RACE reads with MiXCR, one entry per CDR3 protein. Here the sample spans some 20,000 distinct CDR3 sequences, 27% being singletons. Material: PBMCs. These receptors came from a man aged 50-59 years with HTLV-1-associated myelopathy (HAM/TSP). Each CDR3 is given with its conserved first and last residue. Fields, in order: V gene, D gene, J gene, clone size, CDR3 protein, CDR3 DNA. D genes are given only for firm matches. Clone size is shown for a subset of rows, as once, few, many or a class of expanded clone.

V gene: TRBV5-1
D gene: TRBD1
J gene: TRBJ1-1
clone size: few
CDR3 protein: CASSNWGQGTTEAFF
CDR3 DNA: TGCGCCAGCAGCAACTGGGGACAGGGGACCACTGAAGCTTTCTTT

V gene: TRBV21-1
D gene: .
J gene: TRBJ2-2
clone size: .
CDR3 protein: CASSKGLGRQGNTGELFF
CDR3 DNA: TGTGCCAGCAGCAAAGGGCTGGGTAGGCAGGGCAACACCGGGGAGCTGTTTTTT

V gene: TRBV19
D gene: .
J gene: TRBJ2-1
clone size: .
CDR3 protein: CATTTWPGNEQFF
CDR3 DNA: TGTGCCACCACGACCTGGCCAGGCAATGAGCAGTTCTTC

V gene: TRBV29-1
D gene: .
J gene: TRBJ2-1
clone size: many
CDR3 protein: CSGQYNEQFF
CDR3 DNA: TGCAGCGGACAGTACAATGAGCAGTTCTTC

V gene: TRBV5-1
D gene: .
J gene: TRBJ1-2
clone size: few
CDR3 protein: CASRPENYGYTF
CDR3 DNA: TGCGCCAGCAGACCCGAGAACTATGGCTACACCTTC

V gene: TRBV9
D gene: TRBD1
J gene: TRBJ1-4
clone size: .
CDR3 protein: CASSPRTGNSEKLFF
CDR3 DNA: TGTGCCAGCAGCCCACGGACAGGGAACAGTGAAAAACTGTTTTTT

V gene: TRBV20-1
D gene: .
J gene: TRBJ2-3
clone size: large
CDR3 protein: CSAAGPPRSGSTDTQYF
CDR3 DNA: TGCAGTGCTGCCGGGCCACCCAGAAGCGGGAGCACAGATACGCAGTATTTT

V gene: TRBV29-1
D gene: TRBD2
J gene: TRBJ2-3
clone size: few
CDR3 protein: CSVQASGNTDTQYF
CDR3 DNA: TGCAGCGTTCAGGCTAGCGGAAACACAGATACGCAGTATTTT

V gene: TRBV29-1
D gene: .
J gene: TRBJ1-1
clone size: .
CDR3 protein: CSVSRSRSEAFF
CDR3 DNA: TGCAGCGTCTCAAGATCTCGAAGTGAAGCTTTCTTT

V gene: TRBV21-1
D gene: .
J gene: TRBJ2-3
clone size: many
CDR3 protein: CASRRLAGGKKDTQYF
CDR3 DNA: TGTGCCAGCAGAAGGCTAGCGGGGGGCAAAAAAGATACGCAGTATTTT

V gene: TRBV28
D gene: TRBD1
J gene: TRBJ1-1
clone size: many
CDR3 protein: CASKTGSTEAFF
CDR3 DNA: TGTGCCAGCAAGACAGGGAGCACTGAAGCTTTCTTT

V gene: TRBV18
D gene: .
J gene: TRBJ2-7
clone size: many
CDR3 protein: CASSPYAGVYEQYF
CDR3 DNA: TGTGCCAGCTCACCATATGCCGGAGTGTACGAGCAGTACTTC

V gene: TRBV7-2
D gene: .
J gene: TRBJ1-5
clone size: many
CDR3 protein: CASSRGSYSNQPQHF
CDR3 DNA: TGTGCCAGCAGCCGCGGAAGCTATAGCAATCAGCCCCAGCATTTT

V gene: TRBV18
D gene: TRBD1
J gene: TRBJ2-1
clone size: .
CDR3 protein: CASSPIFGGQGNNEQFF
CDR3 DNA: TGTGCCAGCTCACCCATCTTTGGGGGACAGGGGAACAATGAGCAGTTCTTC

V gene: TRBV7-8
D gene: .
J gene: TRBJ1-6
clone size: .
CDR3 protein: CASSPVESPLHF
CDR3 DNA: TGTGCCAGCAGCCCGGTGGAGTCACCCCTCCACTTT

V gene: TRBV30
D gene: TRBD2
J gene: TRBJ2-3
clone size: few
CDR3 protein: CAWSPLAGGDTQYF
CDR3 DNA: TGTGCCTGGAGCCCCCTAGCGGGGGGAGATACGCAGTATTTT

V gene: TRBV11-2
D gene: .
J gene: TRBJ2-1
clone size: few
CDR3 protein: CASSLGGVNEQFF
CDR3 DNA: TGTGCCAGCAGCTTAGGAGGGGTCAATGAGCAGTTCTTC

V gene: TRBV11-2
D gene: TRBD2
J gene: TRBJ2-3
clone size: few
CDR3 protein: CASSSVGRGGQRDTQYF
CDR3 DNA: TGTGCCAGCAGCTCGGTGGGGCGGGGGGGCCAGAGAGATACGCAGTATTTT

V gene: TRBV19
D gene: TRBD1
J gene: TRBJ2-3
clone size: .
CDR3 protein: CASSTDRIADTQYF
CDR3 DNA: TGTGCCAGTAGTACGGACAGGATCGCAGATACGCAGTATTTT

V gene: TRBV4-3
D gene: .
J gene: TRBJ2-7
clone size: few
CDR3 protein: CASSQERRYEQYF
CDR3 DNA: TGCGCCAGCAGCCAAGAACGCCGCTACGAGCAGTACTTC

V gene: TRBV20-1
D gene: .
J gene: TRBJ1-6
clone size: .
CDR3 protein: CSARELSSYNSPLHF
CDR3 DNA: TGCAGTGCTAGAGAGTTGAGCTCCTATAATTCACCCCTCCACTTT

V gene: TRBV4-2
D gene: .
J gene: TRBJ2-3
clone size: .
CDR3 protein: CASSQGASRDTQYF
CDR3 DNA: TGTGCCAGCAGCCAAGGGGCCAGCAGAGATACGCAGTATTTT

V gene: TRBV10-3
D gene: .
J gene: TRBJ2-7
clone size: .
CDR3 protein: CAISESRVSYEQYF
CDR3 DNA: TGTGCCATCAGTGAGTCAAGGGTCTCCTACGAGCAGTACTTC

V gene: TRBV2
D gene: .
J gene: TRBJ2-1
clone size: .
CDR3 protein: CASSERGPQDEQFF
CDR3 DNA: TGTGCCAGCAGTGAAAGGGGACCCCAAGATGAGCAGTTCTTC

V gene: TRBV12-3/TRBV12-4
D gene: .
J gene: TRBJ2-5
clone size: few
CDR3 protein: CASSSRRGQETQYF
CDR3 DNA: TGTGCCAGCAGTTCAAGGAGGGGGCAAGAGACCCAGTACTTC

V gene: TRBV10-3
D gene: TRBD1
J gene: TRBJ1-1
clone size: .
CDR3 protein: CAISLRDRGLTEAFF
CDR3 DNA: TGTGCCATCAGTCTCCGGGACAGGGGGCTAACTGAAGCTTTCTTT

V gene: TRBV5-6
D gene: .
J gene: TRBJ2-1
clone size: many
CDR3 protein: CASSPMRGVSYNEQFF
CDR3 DNA: TGTGCCAGCAGCCCCATGCGGGGAGTCTCCTACAATGAGCAGTTCTTC

V gene: TRBV24-1
D gene: TRBD2
J gene: TRBJ2-3
clone size: few
CDR3 protein: CATSDNSGGTDTQYF
CDR3 DNA: TGTGCCACCAGTGACAACAGCGGGGGCACAGATACGCAGTATTTT

V gene: TRBV16
D gene: .
J gene: TRBJ2-1
clone size: few
CDR3 protein: CASSQSFYNEQFF
CDR3 DNA: TGTGCCAGCTCCCAAAGTTTTTACAATGAGCAGTTCTTC

V gene: TRBV15
D gene: TRBD1
J gene: TRBJ2-1
clone size: few
CDR3 protein: CATSDSGTGMGNEQFF
CDR3 DNA: TGTGCCACCAGCGACTCCGGGACAGGGATGGGCAATGAGCAGTTCTTC

V gene: TRBV7-9
D gene: .
J gene: TRBJ1-4
clone size: many
CDR3 protein: CASSPLAGPNEKLFF
CDR3 DNA: TGTGCCAGCAGCCCCTTAGCAGGGCCTAATGAAAAACTGTTTTTT

V gene: TRBV7-2
D gene: TRBD1
J gene: TRBJ2-3
clone size: .
CDR3 protein: CASGTGADTQYF
CDR3 DNA: TGTGCCAGCGGGACAGGCGCAGATACGCAGTATTTT

V gene: TRBV10-3
D gene: TRBD1
J gene: TRBJ2-5
clone size: .
CDR3 protein: CAISAPGTEETQYF
CDR3 DNA: TGTGCCATCAGTGCTCCTGGGACAGAAGAGACCCAGTACTTC

V gene: TRBV12-3/TRBV12-4
D gene: .
J gene: TRBJ2-1
clone size: few
CDR3 protein: CASSPQTGNSEQFF
CDR3 DNA: TGTGCCAGCAGCCCTCAGACAGGAAACAGTGAGCAGTTCTTC

V gene: TRBV20-1
D gene: .
J gene: TRBJ2-2
clone size: .
CDR3 protein: CSARPTGTWTGELFF
CDR3 DNA: TGCAGTGCTAGACCGACCGGGACCTGGACCGGGGAGCTGTTTTTT

V gene: TRBV6-5
D gene: .
J gene: TRBJ2-1
clone size: many
CDR3 protein: CASSYRGPPHPIFF
CDR3 DNA: TGTGCCAGCAGTTACCGGGGACCACCTCATCCAATTTTCTTC

V gene: TRBV7-2
D gene: .
J gene: TRBJ2-7
clone size: .
CDR3 protein: CASSLAYGVYEQYF
CDR3 DNA: TGTGCCAGCAGCTTAGCGTACGGAGTCTACGAGCAGTACTTC

V gene: TRBV5-1
D gene: .
J gene: TRBJ1-3
clone size: medium-sized
CDR3 protein: CASSLDRSSGNTIYF
CDR3 DNA: TGCGCCAGCAGCTTGGATCGCTCCTCTGGAAACACCATATATTTT

V gene: TRBV5-1
D gene: TRBD2
J gene: TRBJ2-2
clone size: many
CDR3 protein: CASSWGLAGVTGELFF
CDR3 DNA: TGCGCCAGCAGCTGGGGACTAGCGGGGGTCACCGGGGAGCTGTTTTTT

V gene: TRBV3-1
D gene: .
J gene: TRBJ2-1
clone size: few
CDR3 protein: CASGVSSYNEQFF
CDR3 DNA: TGTGCCAGCGGGGTTAGCTCCTACAATGAGCAGTTCTTC

V gene: TRBV18
D gene: .
J gene: TRBJ1-2
clone size: many
CDR3 protein: CASSHAPNYGYTF
CDR3 DNA: TGTGCCAGCTCACATGCTCCGAACTATGGCTACACCTTC

V gene: TRBV6-5
D gene: .
J gene: TRBJ1-2
clone size: few
CDR3 protein: CASSYNRDTRGGYTF
CDR3 DNA: TGTGCCAGCAGTTACAACCGGGACACCAGGGGAGGCTACACCTTC

V gene: TRBV20-1
D gene: .
J gene: TRBJ1-4
clone size: many
CDR3 protein: CSARDFWQGPTNEKLFF
CDR3 DNA: TGCAGTGCTAGAGATTTTTGGCAGGGGCCAACTAATGAAAAACTGTTTTTT

V gene: TRBV5-6
D gene: TRBD1
J gene: TRBJ2-2
clone size: .
CDR3 protein: CASSPKTGGNTGELFF
CDR3 DNA: TGTGCCAGCAGCCCAAAGACAGGGGGGAACACCGGGGAGCTGTTTTTT

V gene: TRBV5-1
D gene: TRBD1
J gene: TRBJ2-7
clone size: few
CDR3 protein: CASSLQGALGEQYF
CDR3 DNA: TGCGCCAGCAGCTTGCAGGGGGCGCTGGGCGAGCAGTACTTC

V gene: TRBV2
D gene: .
J gene: TRBJ1-5
clone size: .
CDR3 protein: CASSEPQTEGWVNQPQHF
CDR3 DNA: TGTGCCAGCAGTGAACCCCAGACCGAAGGGTGGGTCAATCAGCCCCAGCATTTT

V gene: TRBV7-2
D gene: .
J gene: TRBJ2-2
clone size: few
CDR3 protein: CASSYPSRVYGGELFF
CDR3 DNA: TGTGCCAGCAGCTACCCCAGCCGAGTGTATGGCGGGGAGCTGTTTTTT

V gene: TRBV20-1
D gene: .
J gene: TRBJ1-6
clone size: .
CDR3 protein: CSASLGDGNSPLHF
CDR3 DNA: TGCAGTGCTAGTTTGGGGGACGGTAATTCACCCCTCCACTTT

V gene: TRBV10-3
D gene: TRBD1
J gene: TRBJ2-1
clone size: .
CDR3 protein: CAISGTGGPNEQFF
CDR3 DNA: TGTGCCATCTCCGGGACAGGGGGTCCCAATGAGCAGTTCTTC

V gene: TRBV6-5
D gene: TRBD2
J gene: TRBJ2-5
clone size: .
CDR3 protein: CASRPAGEETQYF
CDR3 DNA: TGTGCCAGCAGACCAGCGGGAGAAGAGACCCAGTACTTC